This TCR beta chain was profiled in a study of regulatory T cells in long-lasting Graves disease. Findings of the study overall: Since the sample size was small, accuracy may have been reduced.

Time point defined: newly diagnosed GD, antithyroid drugs for less than 3 months. Scientists built the TCR library using RNA that was extracted from PBMCs. Sequencing libraries for TCR beta were prepared with iRepertoire HTBI primers and Arm-PCR of CDR3 regions. TCRdb redid the calling of the multiplex PCR reads with MiXCR, one entry per CDR3 protein. The sample lists 300,000 to 400,000 distinct CDR3 sequences; roughly 17% were seen once. This clonotype showed up just a few times. Its antigen is currently unknown. Trimming stripped 6 bases from V and 7 bases from J, with 13 bases between. This CDR3 is built from 13 residues. Another study also made use of these data, one on T cells in Graves' hyperthyroidism and ophthalmopathy. That publication notes: The study enrolled patients aged 18 to 65 with newly diagnosed hyperthyroidism of under 2 months' duration. Blood held most thyroid clonotypes expanded above 0.001 frequency.

This specimen was peripheral blood mononuclear cells (PBMCs), taken at new diagnosis, from a patient treated with antithyroid drugs. This sequence originates from a man aged 35-49 years with Graves disease. The rearrangement links TRBV12-3 or TRBV12-4 to TRBJ1-5; possibly TRBD1 for D (5 bases). CDR3 sequence reads: CASSRGGSQPQHF. Written as DNA, the CDR3 is TGTGCCAGCAGCCGGGGGGGTAGCCAGCCCCAGCATTTT.